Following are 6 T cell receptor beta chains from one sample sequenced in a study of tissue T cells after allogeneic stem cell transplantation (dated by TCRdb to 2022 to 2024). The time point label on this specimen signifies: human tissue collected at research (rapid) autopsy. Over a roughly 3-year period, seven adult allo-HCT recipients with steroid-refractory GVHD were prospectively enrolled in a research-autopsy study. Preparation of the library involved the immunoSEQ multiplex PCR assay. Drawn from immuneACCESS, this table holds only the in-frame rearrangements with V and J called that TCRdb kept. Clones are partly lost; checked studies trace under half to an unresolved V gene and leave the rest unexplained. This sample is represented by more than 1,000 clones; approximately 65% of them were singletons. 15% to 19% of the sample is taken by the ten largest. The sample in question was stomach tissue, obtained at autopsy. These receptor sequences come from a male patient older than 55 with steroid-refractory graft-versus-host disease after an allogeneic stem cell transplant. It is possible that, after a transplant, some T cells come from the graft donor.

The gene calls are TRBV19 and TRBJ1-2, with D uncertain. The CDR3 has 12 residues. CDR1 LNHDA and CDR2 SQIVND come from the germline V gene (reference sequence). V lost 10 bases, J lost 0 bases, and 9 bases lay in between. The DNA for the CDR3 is TGTGCCACCTGGGTTTCTAACTATGGCTACACCTTC. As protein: CATWVSNYGYTF. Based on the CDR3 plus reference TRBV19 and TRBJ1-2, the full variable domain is DGGITQSPKYLFRKEGQNVTLSCEQNLNHDAMYWYRQDPGQGLRLIYYSQIVNDFQKGDIAEGYSVSREKKESFPLTVTSAQKNPTAFYLCATWVSNYGYTFGSGTRLTVV.

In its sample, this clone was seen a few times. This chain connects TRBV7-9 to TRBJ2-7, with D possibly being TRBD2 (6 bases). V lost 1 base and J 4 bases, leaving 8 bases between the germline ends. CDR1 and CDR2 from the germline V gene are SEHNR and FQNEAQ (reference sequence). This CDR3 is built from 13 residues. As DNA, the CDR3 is TGTGCCAGCAGCTTAGGGCGGGGTTACGAGCAGTACTTC. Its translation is CASSLGRGYEQYF.

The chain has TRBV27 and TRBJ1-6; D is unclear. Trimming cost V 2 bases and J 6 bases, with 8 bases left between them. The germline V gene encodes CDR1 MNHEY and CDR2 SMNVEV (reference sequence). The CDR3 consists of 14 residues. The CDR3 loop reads CASSLGPLNSPLHF. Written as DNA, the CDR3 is TGTGCCAGCAGTTTAGGGCCACTTAATTCACCCCTCCACTTT.

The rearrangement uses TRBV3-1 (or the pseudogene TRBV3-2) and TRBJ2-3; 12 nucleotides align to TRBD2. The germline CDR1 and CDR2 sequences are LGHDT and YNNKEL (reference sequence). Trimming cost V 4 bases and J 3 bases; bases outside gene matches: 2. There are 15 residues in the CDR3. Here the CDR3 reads CASSRTSGDTDTQYF. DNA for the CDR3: TGTGCCAGCAGCCGGACTAGCGGGGATACAGATACGCAGTATTTT.

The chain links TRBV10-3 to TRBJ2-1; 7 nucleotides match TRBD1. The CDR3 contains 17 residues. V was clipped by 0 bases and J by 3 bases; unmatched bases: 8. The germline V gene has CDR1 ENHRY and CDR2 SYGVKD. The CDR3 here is CAISESELGTDYNEQFF. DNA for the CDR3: TGTGCCATCAGTGAGTCGGAGCTGGGGACAGACTACAATGAGCAGTTCTTC.

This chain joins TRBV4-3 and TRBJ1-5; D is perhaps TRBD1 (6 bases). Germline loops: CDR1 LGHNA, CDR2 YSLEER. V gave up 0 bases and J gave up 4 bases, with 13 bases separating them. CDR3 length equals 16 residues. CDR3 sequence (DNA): TGCGCCAGCAGCCAAGATCTCAGGGGCGGGAATCAGCCCCAGCATTTT. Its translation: CASSQDLRGGNQPQHF.